This T cell receptor beta chain was found in a study of glioma-infiltrating T cells (dated by TCRdb to 2016 to 2017). In terms of the full investigation: TCR alpha- and beta-chain repertoires were sequenced from glioma tissue, non-neoplastic brain tissue and matched peripheral blood mononuclear cells. Each tissue-infiltrating repertoire was compared with the same patient's peripheral blood repertoire to measure divergence between tissue and blood T-cell populations. Three low-grade glioma patients, roughly eight primary glioblastoma patients and three non-glioma patients contributing non-neoplastic brain tissue were included in the paired cohort.

V is cut back by 0 bases and J by 7 bases, with 6 bases in the junction unmatched. From the germline V gene, CDR1 is LGHNA and CDR2 is YNFKEQ. The CDR3 contains 16 residues, cysteine and phenylalanine counted. Just CDR3 DNA is preserved here, 48 bases in frame from base 1. The paper as a whole reports these results and caveats: The group comparisons were based on small numbers of patients: three non-neoplastic, three low-grade glioma and eight glioblastoma patients. Very few CDR3 sequences were shared between tissue and blood, attributed to high CDR3 diversity and limited sampling. VJ-independent divergence between tissue and blood was lower than expected in non-neoplastic patients but higher than expected in all gliomas, particularly low-grade gliomas.

In its sample, this clonotype was seen many times. The antigen it binds to is not known. Base quality data are lacking; no much larger clone is found one base away. TCR alpha and beta CDR3 regions were amplified with the iRepertoire nested amplicon-rescue multiplex PCR (arm-PCR) platform from RNA. For one-step reverse transcription and amplification, roughly 95-450 ng of tissue mRNA or PBMC total RNA was used as input. Following bead purification, Illumina adapters were added through a secondary multiplex PCR, and the libraries were then gel-purified between 200 and 400 bp. Internal 6-nucleotide barcodes were carried by the libraries and were used for demultiplexing. Sequencing of libraries was performed on an Illumina MiSeq with 2x220 or 2x250 nucleotide paired-end reads. Per the source publication's procedure: FLASH 1.2.11 was used to merge paired reads, and BWA-MEM then aligned the reads to the GRCh37 human genome before TRA and TRB reads were extracted. For V and J assignment, an IMGT-derived reference of cassette sequences and CDR3 motifs that included pseudogenes was used. Three-frame translation of reads was performed, and productive CDR3s were defined as those with a C...FGXG motif and no stop codons. A clonotype was defined as a unique combination of a V-J cassette pair and a CDR3 amino acid sequence. Reads were filtered by Hamming distance, thresholded by each sample's sequence error rate in mapped regions. TCRdb ran its own pipeline on the public reads, namely fastp trimming at Q25 and MiXCR clone calling, and kept in-frame beta chains. All rows with the same CDR3 protein become a single entry with the most common DNA and genes. These V and J calls originate from TCRdb's pipeline instead of the authors' own analysis. A total of some 99,000 distinct CDR3 sequences appear in this sample, less than 30% of them only once. The top ten hold roughly a third of the sample.

The chain links TRBV4-2 with TRBJ1-6, and 7 junction bases match TRBD1. The origin of this receptor is a human donor with low-grade glioma or glioblastoma, undergoing nonglioma brain surgery, or in good health (not recorded which). The sample comprised glioma tissue, nonneoplastic brain tissue, or PBMCs (not recorded which). CDR3 sequence: CASSQDADRDNSPLHF. The nucleotide sequence reads as follows: TGTGCCAGCAGCCAAGACGCAGACAGGGACAATTCACCCCTCCACTTT.